This record covers a single T cell receptor beta chain. It has no known antigen specificity. The input lacks base qualities; no much larger clone sits a single base away. This record belongs to a study of technical replicates of blood from a handful of donors (dated by TCRdb to 2015 to 2018). The method was the immunoSEQ multiplex PCR assay. In its TCRdb copy, this immuneACCESS table keeps in-frame sequences only and misses some clones. Where compared with another copy, unresolved V genes explain less than half of these, and the others have no known cause. The sample data list about 64,000 clones, and 86% of these were observed just once. The biggest ten clones account for around 5% of the sample. The CDR3 holds 15 amino acids from the cysteine to the phenylalanine. Of the read, only the CDR3 DNA is kept; its 45 bases are in frame from base 1. The germline V gene yields MNHNS for CDR1 and SASEGT for CDR2. V has 7 bases trimmed and J has 0 bases trimmed; junction bases matching no gene number 4.

This chain joins TRBV6-1 to TRBJ2-3; 10 bases in between match TRBD2. The receptor's source is a human donor in good health. Some clones in this sample may be carry-over from other donors' samples. The source material was PBMCs. The bases read TGTGCCAGCAAACTAGCGGGAACTAGCACAGATACGCAGTATTTT. Translation gives CASKLAGTSTDTQYF.